This record covers a single T cell receptor (beta chain). Its antigen remains unidentified. Using RNA transcripts as the source, TCR beta CDR3 regions were amplified. The HTBI set primed first-round TCR CDR3 RT-PCR. TCRdb re-called the multiplex PCR reads with MiXCR, one entry per CDR3 protein. The sample has about 520,000 distinct CDR3 sequences; around 24% are singletons. This sample was taken from a study of T cells in Graves' hyperthyroidism and ophthalmopathy. Study-level background: Pretreatment peripheral blood was obtained at initial diagnosis.

This CDR3 comprises 14 residues. V shed 4 bases and J shed 5 bases, with 14 bases lying between them. Germline V gene sequence: CDR1 SEHNR, CDR2 FQNEAQ (reference sequence). Study results and caveats: The model foresaw ophthalmopathy a median around 6 months prior to onset.

V usage is TRBV7-9 and J usage is TRBJ1-2, with a weak D call TRBD1 (5 bases). This receptor was taken from a young woman with Graves' ophthalmopathy. The sequenced sample consisted of blood. DNA for the CDR3: TGTGCCAGCAGCTCCCAACGCGACAGTTATGGCTACACCTTC. This gives the protein CASSSQRDSYGYTF.